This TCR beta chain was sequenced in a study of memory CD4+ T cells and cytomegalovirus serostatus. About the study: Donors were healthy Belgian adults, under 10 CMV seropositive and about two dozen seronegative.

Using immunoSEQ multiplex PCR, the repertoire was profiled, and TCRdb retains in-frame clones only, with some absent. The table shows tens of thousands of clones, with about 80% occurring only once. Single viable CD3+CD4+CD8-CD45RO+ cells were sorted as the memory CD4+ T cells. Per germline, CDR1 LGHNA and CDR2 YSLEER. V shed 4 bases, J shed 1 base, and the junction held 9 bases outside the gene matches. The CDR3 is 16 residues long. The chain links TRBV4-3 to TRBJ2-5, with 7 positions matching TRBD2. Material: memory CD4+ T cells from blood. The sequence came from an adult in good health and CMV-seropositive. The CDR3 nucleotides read TGCGCCAGCAGCCTTACGCGGGGGAGGCCCCAAGAGACCCAGTACTTC. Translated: CASSLTRGRPQETQYF.